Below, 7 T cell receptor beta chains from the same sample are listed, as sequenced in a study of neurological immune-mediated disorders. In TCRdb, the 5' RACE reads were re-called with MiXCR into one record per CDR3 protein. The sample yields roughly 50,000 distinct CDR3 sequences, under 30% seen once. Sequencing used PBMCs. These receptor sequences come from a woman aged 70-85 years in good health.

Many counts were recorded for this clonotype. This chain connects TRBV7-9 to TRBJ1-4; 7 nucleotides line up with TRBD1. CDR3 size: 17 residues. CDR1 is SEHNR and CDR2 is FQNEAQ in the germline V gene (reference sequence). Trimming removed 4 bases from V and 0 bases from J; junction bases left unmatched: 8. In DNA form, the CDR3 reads TGTGCCAGCAGCTCATGGACAGGAGAAGCAACTAATGAAAAACTGTTTTTT. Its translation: CASSSWTGEATNEKLFF. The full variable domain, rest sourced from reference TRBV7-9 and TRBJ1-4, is DTGVSQNPRHKITKRGQNVTFRCDPISEHNRLYWYRQTLGQGPEFLTYFQNEAQLEKSRLLSDRFSAERPKGSFSTLEIQRTEQGDSAMYLCASSSWTGEATNEKLFFGSGTQLSVL.

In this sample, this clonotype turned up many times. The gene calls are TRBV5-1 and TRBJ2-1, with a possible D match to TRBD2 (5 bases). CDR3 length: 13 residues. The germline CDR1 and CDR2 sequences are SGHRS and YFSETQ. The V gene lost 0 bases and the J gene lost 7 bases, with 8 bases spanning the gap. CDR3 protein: CASSLGSGNEQFF. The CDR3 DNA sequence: TGCGCCAGCAGCTTGGGGTCGGGGAATGAGCAGTTCTTC.

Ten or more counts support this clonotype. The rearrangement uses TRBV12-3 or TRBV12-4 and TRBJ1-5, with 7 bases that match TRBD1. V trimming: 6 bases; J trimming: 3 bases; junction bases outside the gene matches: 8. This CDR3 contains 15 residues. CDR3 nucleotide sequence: TGTGCCAGCAGGTTCGAGACAGGGTACAATCAGCCCCAGCATTTT. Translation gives CASRFETGYNQPQHF.

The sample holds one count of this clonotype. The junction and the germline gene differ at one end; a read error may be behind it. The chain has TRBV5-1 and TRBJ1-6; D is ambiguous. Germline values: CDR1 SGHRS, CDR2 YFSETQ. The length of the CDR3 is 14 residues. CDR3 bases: TGCACCAGCAGCCGGGCCGGAGGAGATTCACCACTCCACTTT. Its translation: CTSSRAGGDSPLHF.

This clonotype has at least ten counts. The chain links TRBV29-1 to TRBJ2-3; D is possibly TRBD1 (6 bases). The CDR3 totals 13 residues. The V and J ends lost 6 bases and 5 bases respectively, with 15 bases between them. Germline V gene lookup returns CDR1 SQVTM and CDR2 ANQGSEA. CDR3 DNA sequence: TGCAGCGTCCACAGGGCTGGGATAGATACGCAGTATTTT. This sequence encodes CSVHRAGIDTQYF.

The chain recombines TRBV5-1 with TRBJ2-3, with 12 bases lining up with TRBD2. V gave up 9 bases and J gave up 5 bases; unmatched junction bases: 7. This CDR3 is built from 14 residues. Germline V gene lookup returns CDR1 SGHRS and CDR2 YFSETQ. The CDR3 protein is CATRLAGALDTQYF. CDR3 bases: TGCGCCACGAGACTAGCGGGGGCCCTAGATACGCAGTATTTT. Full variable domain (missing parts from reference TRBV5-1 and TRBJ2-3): KAGVTQTPRYLIKTRGQQVTLSCSPISGHRSVSWYQQTPGQGLQFLFEYFSETQRNKGNFPGRFSGRQFSNSRSEMNVSTLELGDSALYLCATRLAGALDTQYFGPGTRLTVL.

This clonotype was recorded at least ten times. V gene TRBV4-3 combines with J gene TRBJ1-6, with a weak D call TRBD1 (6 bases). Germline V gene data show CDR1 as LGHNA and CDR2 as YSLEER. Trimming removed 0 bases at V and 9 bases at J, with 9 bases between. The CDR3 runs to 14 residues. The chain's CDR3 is CASSQDRGSSPLHF. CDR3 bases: TGCGCCAGCAGCCAAGACAGGGGTAGTTCACCCCTCCACTTT.